This TCR beta chain appears in the sequencing data of a study of cytomegalovirus exposure and HLA in healthy donors. Study at large: The study placed approximately 80% of its 398 genotyped donors in the Caucasian-associated ancestry cluster.

Study-wide results and caveats: Associated with cytomegalovirus, according to the listing, were around 160 TCR beta chains. Among TCR sequences, most were rare, though some public TCRs appeared in many donors. Later analysis indicated greater clonal expansion among HLA-associated TCR beta chains than among equally common other chains.

Turning to this clone: Antigen unknown.

Trimming left V 2 bases short and J 2 bases short, with 13 bases between. Per the germline V gene, CDR1 is KGHSH and CDR2 is LQKENI. CDR3 length equals 15 residues. Primers: 60 Vbeta forward and 13 Jbeta reverse. Profiled with immunoSEQ multiplex PCR; TCRdb holds only in-frame clones, not every one. In the table there are 70,000 to 95,000 clones, around 81% of which are singletons. Sequenced material: PBMCs. The sequence came from a woman in her twenties or thirties in good health and CMV-seronegative. This chain links TRBV18 with TRBJ2-7; D perhaps matches TRBD1 (6 bases). DNA of the CDR3: TGTGCCAGCTCACCATTCTCACAGGGACCCTACGAGCAGTACTTC. Translated, it gives CASSPFSQGPYEQYF.